This T cell receptor beta chain is drawn from a study of cytomegalovirus exposure and HLA in healthy donors. Study results and limitations: It was reported that the classifier diagnosed cytomegalovirus status with high specificity and sensitivity in both the original and validation cohorts.

This clone has more than one count but fewer than ten. Its matching antigen is unknown. It was with 60 Vbeta and 13 Jbeta primers that the PCR ran. Data came from immunoSEQ multiplex PCR; TCRdb stores just in-frame clones and leaves some out. Of under 150,000 clones in the sample, roughly 72% were seen once. In nominal health when sampled, donors likely had unrecorded immune exposures nonetheless. Sequencing was done on a sample of PBMCs. This receptor was obtained from a woman aged 50 to 60 in good health and CMV-seronegative.

CDR3 in amino acids: CASRYDSEGNTEAFF. The CDR3 coding sequence is TGTGCCAGCAGGTACGACTCCGAGGGGAACACTGAAGCTTTCTTT. The chain links TRBV6-5 to TRBJ1-1, with unresolved D. CDR1 is MNHEY and CDR2 is SVGAGI in the germline V gene. V lost 6 bases, J lost 1 base, and 15 bases lay in between. This CDR3 has 15 residues.